This T cell receptor (beta chain) was captured by sequencing in a study of blood T cell repertoires in COVID-19. Everyone who took part was 18 to 89 years old, and they came from 24 US areas. Participant-given clinical history determined each cohort assignment. This CDR3 has 17 residues. The ends were cut back, 0 bases at V and 3 bases at J, with 17 bases in the middle. Germline CDR1 and CDR2: MGHRA and YSYEKL. Generated by immunoSEQ multiplex PCR, the TCRdb table keeps only in-frame clones and is missing some. The sample holds approximately 210,000 clones, around four fifths seen once. The V gene is TRBV4-1, the J gene TRBJ1-2, with unresolved D. The specimen sequenced was PBMCs or T cells enriched from blood (not recorded which). This TCR derives from a man aged 35 to 55 who had recovered from COVID-19. CDR3 DNA: TGCGCCAGCAGCCAAGAGGCACCGCTAGTCGTTTACTATGGCTACACCTTC. Translating it yields CASSQEAPLVVYYGYTF.